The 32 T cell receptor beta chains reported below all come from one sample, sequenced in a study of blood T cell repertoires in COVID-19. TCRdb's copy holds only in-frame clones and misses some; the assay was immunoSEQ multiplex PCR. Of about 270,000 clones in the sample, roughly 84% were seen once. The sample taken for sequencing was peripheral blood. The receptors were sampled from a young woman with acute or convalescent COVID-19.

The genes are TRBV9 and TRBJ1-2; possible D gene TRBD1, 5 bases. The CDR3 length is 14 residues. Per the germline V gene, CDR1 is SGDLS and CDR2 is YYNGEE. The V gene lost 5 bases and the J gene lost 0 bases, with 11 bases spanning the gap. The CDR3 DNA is TGTGCCAGCAGGGGAGGGGTCCCTAACTATGGCTACACCTTC. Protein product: CASRGGVPNYGYTF.

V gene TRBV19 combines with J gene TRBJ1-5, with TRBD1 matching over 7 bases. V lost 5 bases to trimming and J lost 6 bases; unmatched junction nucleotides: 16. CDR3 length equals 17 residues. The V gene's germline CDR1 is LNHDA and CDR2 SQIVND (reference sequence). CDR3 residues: CASSVTRMTGWLQPQHF. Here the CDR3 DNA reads TGTGCCAGTAGTGTAACCCGAATGACAGGGTGGCTTCAGCCCCAGCATTTT.

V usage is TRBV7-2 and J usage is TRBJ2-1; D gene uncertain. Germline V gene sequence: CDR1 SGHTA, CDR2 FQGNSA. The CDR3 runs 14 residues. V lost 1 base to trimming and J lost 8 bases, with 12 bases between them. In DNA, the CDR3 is TGTGCCAGCAGCTTAGAGGCGGCAGTCGATGAGCAGTTCTTC. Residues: CASSLEAAVDEQFF.

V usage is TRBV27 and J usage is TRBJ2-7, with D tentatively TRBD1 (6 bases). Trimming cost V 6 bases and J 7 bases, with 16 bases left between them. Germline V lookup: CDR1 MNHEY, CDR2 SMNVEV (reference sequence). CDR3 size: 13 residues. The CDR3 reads CASRLTGIGEQYF. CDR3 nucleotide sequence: TGTGCCAGCAGACTTACAGGGATCGGGGAGCAGTACTTC.

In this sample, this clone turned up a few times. CDR3 nucleotide sequence: TGTGCCAGCAGCTCCCAGGGGACTAGAAACATTCAGTACTTC. Translating it yields CASSSQGTRNIQYF. V is TRBV13 and J is TRBJ2-4; 8 bases align to TRBD2. Germline lookup yields CDR1 PRHDT and CDR2 FYEKMQ (reference sequence). CDR3 size: 14 residues. V shed 4 bases and J 6 bases; nucleotides not matched to a gene: 5. The entire variable domain, with the rest obtained from reference TRBV13 and TRBJ2-4, is as follows: AAGVIQSPRHLIKEKRETATLKCYPIPRHDTVYWYQQGPGQDPQFLISFYEKMQSDKGSIPDRFSAQQFSDYHSELNMSSLELGDSALYFCASSSQGTRNIQYFGAGTRLSVL.

Here the CDR3 DNA reads TGTGCCAGCAGCTTGGGGCGTCTAGGGCCTTTAGCGGTCTACGAGCAGTACTTC. Translated, it gives CASSLGRLGPLAVYEQYF. V usage is TRBV7-2 and J usage is TRBJ2-7, with a weak D call TRBD2 (6 bases). Between the trimmed V and J ends, which lost 3 bases and 3 bases, there was a span of 24 bases. CDR1 and CDR2 from the germline V gene are SGHTA and FQGNSA. This CDR3 region has 18 residues. Variable domain in full (rest from reference TRBV7-2 and TRBJ2-7): GAGVSQSPSNKVTEKGKDVELRCDPISGHTALYWYRQSLGQGLEFLIYFQGNSAPDKSGLPSDRFSAERTGGSVSTLTIQRTQQEDSAVYLCASSLGRLGPLAVYEQYFGPGTRLTVT.

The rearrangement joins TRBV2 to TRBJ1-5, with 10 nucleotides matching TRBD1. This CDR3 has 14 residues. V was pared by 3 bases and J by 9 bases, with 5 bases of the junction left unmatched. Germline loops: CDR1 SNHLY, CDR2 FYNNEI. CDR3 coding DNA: TGTGCCAGCAGTGACGGGACAGGGGTCGGGCCCCAGCATTTT. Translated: CASSDGTGVGPQHF.

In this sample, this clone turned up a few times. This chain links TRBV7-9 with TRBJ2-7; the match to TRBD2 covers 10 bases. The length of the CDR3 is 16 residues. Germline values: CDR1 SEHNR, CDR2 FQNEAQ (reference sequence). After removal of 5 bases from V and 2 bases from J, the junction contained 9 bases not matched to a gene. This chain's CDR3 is CASSRHGLAEAYEQYF. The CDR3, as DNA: TGTGCCAGCAGCCGGCACGGACTAGCGGAAGCCTACGAGCAGTACTTC. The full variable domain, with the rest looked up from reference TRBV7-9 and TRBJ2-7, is DTGVSQNPRHKITKRGQNVTFRCDPISEHNRLYWYRQTLGQGPEFLTYFQNEAQLEKSRLLSDRFSAERPKGSFSTLEIQRTEQGDSAMYLCASSRHGLAEAYEQYFGPGTRLTVT.

CDR3 sequence reads: CASSPVRTQYF. In nucleotides, the CDR3 is TGTGCCAGCAGCCCCGTTCGGACCCAGTACTTC. The chain carries TRBV7-9 and TRBJ2-5; D is undetermined. Per the germline V gene, CDR1 is SEHNR and CDR2 is FQNEAQ (reference sequence). CDR3 length equals 11 residues. The V gene lost 5 bases and the J gene lost 7 bases, with 8 bases spanning the gap. Using reference TRBV7-9 and TRBJ2-5 for the parts outside the CDR3, the full variable domain is DTGVSQNPRHKITKRGQNVTFRCDPISEHNRLYWYRQTLGQGPEFLTYFQNEAQLEKSRLLSDRFSAERPKGSFSTLEIQRTEQGDSAMYLCASSPVRTQYFGPGTRLLVL.

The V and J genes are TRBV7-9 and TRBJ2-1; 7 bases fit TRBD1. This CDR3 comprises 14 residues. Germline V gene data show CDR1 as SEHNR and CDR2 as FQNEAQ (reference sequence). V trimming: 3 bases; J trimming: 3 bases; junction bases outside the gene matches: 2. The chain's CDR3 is CASSFGDSYNEQFF. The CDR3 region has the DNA TGTGCCAGCAGCTTTGGGGACAGCTACAATGAGCAGTTCTTC. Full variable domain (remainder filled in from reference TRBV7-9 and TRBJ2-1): DTGVSQNPRHKITKRGQNVTFRCDPISEHNRLYWYRQTLGQGPEFLTYFQNEAQLEKSRLLSDRFSAERPKGSFSTLEIQRTEQGDSAMYLCASSFGDSYNEQFFGPGTRLTVL.

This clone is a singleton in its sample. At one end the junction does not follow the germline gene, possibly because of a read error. This CDR3 reads CASSRQPGNSEAFF. The CDR3 DNA follows: TGTGCCAGCAGCCGGCAACCCGGGAACTCTGAAGCTTTCTTT. The genes are TRBV3-1 (or the pseudogene TRBV3-2) and TRBJ1-1; D remains unclear. The CDR3 has 14 amino acids. Germline CDR1 is LGHDT and CDR2 is YNNKEL (reference sequence).

In nucleotides, the CDR3 is TGTGCCAGCAGCTTAGTCGGGACACACGTGAACGAGCAGTACTTC. Protein product: CASSLVGTHVNEQYF. The chain carries TRBV7-9 and TRBJ2-7; a possible D gene is TRBD1 (6 bases). Germline V gene data show CDR1 as SEHNR and CDR2 as FQNEAQ (reference sequence). This CDR3 comprises 15 residues. Deletions cut 1 base from V and 5 bases from J, with 15 bases between.

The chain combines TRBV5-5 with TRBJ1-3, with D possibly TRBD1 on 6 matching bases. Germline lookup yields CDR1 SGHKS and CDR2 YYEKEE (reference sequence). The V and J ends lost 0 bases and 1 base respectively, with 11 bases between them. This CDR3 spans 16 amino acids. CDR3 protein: CASSLADRQSGNTIYF. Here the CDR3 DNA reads TGTGCCAGCAGCTTGGCCGACAGGCAGTCTGGAAACACCATATATTTT.

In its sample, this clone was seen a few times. In DNA form, the CDR3 reads TGTGCCAGCAGCTTAGCTGGGAGGTCTCTGGAGACCCAGTACTTC. Protein product: CASSLAGRSLETQYF. The chain uses TRBV7-8 and TRBJ2-5, with D possibly TRBD2 on 6 matching bases. Germline CDR1 and CDR2: SGHVS and FQNEAQ. The CDR3 has 15 residues. Trimming left V 0 bases short and J 5 bases short, with 13 bases between.

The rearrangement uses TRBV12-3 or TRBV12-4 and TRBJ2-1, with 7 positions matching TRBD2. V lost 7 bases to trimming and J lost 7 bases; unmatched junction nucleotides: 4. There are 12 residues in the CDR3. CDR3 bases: TGTGCCAGCACTATTAGCGGGAATGAGCAGTTCTTC. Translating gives CASTISGNEQFF.

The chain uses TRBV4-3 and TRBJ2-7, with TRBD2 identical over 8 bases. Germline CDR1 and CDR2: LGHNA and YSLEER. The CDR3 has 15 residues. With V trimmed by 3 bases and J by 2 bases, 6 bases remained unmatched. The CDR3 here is CASSQQRELPYEQYF. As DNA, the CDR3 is TGCGCCAGCAGCCAGCAGCGGGAGTTACCCTACGAGCAGTACTTC.

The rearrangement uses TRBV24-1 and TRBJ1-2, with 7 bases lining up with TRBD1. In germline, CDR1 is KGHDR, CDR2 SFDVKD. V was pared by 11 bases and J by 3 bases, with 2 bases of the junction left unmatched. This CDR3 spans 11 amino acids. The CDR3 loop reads CAIGQDYGYTF. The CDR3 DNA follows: TGTGCCATCGGACAGGACTATGGCTACACCTTC.

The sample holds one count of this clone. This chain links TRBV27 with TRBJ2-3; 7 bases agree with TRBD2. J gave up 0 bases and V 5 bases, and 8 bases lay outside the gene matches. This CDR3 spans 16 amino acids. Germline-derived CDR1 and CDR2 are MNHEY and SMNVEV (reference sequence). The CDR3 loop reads CASSKAGLISTDTQYF. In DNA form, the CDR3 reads TGTGCCAGCAGTAAAGCGGGACTCATAAGCACAGATACGCAGTATTTT.

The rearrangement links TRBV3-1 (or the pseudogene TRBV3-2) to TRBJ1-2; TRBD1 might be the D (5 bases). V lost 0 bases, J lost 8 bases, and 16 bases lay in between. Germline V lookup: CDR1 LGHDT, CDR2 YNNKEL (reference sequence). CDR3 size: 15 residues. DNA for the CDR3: TGTGCCAGCAGCCAAGATCAGGGCACCTTGTGGGGCTACACCTTC. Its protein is CASSQDQGTLWGYTF.

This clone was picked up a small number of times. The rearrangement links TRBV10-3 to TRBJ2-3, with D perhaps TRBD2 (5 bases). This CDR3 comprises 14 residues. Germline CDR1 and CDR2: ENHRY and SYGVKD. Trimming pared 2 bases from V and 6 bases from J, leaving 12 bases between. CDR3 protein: CAISERGSRDTQYF. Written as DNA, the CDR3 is TGTGCCATCAGTGAGCGGGGTTCCAGGGATACGCAGTATTTT.

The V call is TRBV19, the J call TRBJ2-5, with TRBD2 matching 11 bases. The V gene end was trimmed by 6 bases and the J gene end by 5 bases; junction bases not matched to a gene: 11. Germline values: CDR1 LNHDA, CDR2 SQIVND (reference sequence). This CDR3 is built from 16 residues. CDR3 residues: CASRSRTSGSVETQYF. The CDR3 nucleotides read TGTGCCAGTAGAAGTCGTACTAGCGGGAGTGTTGAGACCCAGTACTTC.

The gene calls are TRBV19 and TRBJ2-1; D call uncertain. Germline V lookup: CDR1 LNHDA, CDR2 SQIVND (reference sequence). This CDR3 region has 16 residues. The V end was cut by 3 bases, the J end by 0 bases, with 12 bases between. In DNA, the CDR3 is TGTGCCAGTAGTATCTCGTCCCCCAGCTCCTACAATGAGCAGTTCTTC. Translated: CASSISSPSSYNEQFF. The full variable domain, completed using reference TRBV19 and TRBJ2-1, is DGGITQSPKYLFRKEGQNVTLSCEQNLNHDAMYWYRQDPGQGLRLIYYSQIVNDFQKGDIAEGYSVSREKKESFPLTVTSAQKNPTAFYLCASSISSPSSYNEQFFGPGTRLTVL.

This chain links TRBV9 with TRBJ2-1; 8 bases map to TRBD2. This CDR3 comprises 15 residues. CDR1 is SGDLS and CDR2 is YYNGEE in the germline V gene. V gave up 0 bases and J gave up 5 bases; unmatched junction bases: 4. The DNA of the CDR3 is TGTGCCAGCAGCGTAGGGGCTAGCGGGCACAATGAGCAGTTCTTC. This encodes CASSVGASGHNEQFF.

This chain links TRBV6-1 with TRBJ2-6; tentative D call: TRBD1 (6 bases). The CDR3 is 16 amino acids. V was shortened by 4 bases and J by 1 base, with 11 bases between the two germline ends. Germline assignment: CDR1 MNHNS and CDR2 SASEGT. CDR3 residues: CASSAQGKSGANVLTF. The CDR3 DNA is TGTGCCAGCAGTGCTCAGGGGAAGTCTGGGGCCAACGTCCTGACTTTC.

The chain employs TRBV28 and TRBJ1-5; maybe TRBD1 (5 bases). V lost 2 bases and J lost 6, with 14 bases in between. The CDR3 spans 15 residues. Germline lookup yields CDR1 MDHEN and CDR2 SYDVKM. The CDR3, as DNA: TGTGCCAGCAGTTTAGGGCCAGGGAGGGGTCAGCCCCAGCATTTT. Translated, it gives CASSLGPGRGQPQHF.

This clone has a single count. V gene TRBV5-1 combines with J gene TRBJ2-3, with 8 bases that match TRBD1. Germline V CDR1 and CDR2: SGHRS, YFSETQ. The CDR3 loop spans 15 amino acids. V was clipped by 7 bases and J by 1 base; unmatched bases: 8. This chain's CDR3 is CASRSRGQGTDTQYF. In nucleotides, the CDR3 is TGCGCCAGCCGATCTCGGGGACAGGGCACAGATACGCAGTATTTT.

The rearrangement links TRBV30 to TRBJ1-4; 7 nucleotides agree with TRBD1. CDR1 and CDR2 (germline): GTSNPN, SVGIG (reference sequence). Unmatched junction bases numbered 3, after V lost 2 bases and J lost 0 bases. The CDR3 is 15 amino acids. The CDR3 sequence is CAWSRTGATNEKLFF. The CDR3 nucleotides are TGTGCCTGGAGTCGGACAGGCGCAACTAATGAAAAACTGTTTTTT.

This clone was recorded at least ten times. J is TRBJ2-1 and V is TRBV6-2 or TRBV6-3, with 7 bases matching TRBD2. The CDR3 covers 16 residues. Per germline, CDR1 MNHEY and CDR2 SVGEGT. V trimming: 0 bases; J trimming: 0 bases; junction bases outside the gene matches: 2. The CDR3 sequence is CASSYSSGGSYNEQFF. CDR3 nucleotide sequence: TGTGCCAGCAGTTACTCGTCGGGAGGCTCCTACAATGAGCAGTTCTTC.

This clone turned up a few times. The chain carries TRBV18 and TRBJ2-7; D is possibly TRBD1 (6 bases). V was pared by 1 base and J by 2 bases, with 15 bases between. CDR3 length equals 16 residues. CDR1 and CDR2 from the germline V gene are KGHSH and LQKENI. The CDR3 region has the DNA TGTGCCAGCTCACCACTAGGAGCCGCAGGGGCCTACGAGCAGTACTTC. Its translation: CASSPLGAAGAYEQYF.

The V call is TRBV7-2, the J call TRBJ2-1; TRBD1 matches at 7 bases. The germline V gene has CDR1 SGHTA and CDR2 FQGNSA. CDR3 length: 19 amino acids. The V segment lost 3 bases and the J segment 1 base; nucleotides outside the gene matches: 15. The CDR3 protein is CASSLLGVGRGFSYNEQFF. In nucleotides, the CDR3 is TGTGCCAGCAGCTTGCTTGGAGTTGGCAGGGGGTTTTCCTACAATGAGCAGTTCTTC.

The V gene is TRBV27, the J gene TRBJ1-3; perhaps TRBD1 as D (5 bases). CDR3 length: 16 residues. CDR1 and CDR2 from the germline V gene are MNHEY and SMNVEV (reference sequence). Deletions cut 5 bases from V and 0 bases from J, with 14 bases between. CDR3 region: CASSPFDSRSGNTIYF. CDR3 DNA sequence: TGTGCCAGCAGTCCGTTCGACAGCCGCTCTGGAAACACCATATATTTT.

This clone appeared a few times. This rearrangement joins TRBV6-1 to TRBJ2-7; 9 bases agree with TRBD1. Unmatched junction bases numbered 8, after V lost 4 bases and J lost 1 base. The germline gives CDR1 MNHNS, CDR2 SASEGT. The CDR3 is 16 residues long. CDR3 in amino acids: CASSVILGTGSYEQYF. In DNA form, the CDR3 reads TGTGCCAGCAGTGTAATCCTCGGGACAGGGTCCTACGAGCAGTACTTC.